These 2 T cell receptor beta chains were all obtained from the same sample, sequenced in a study of identical twins. TCRdb re-called the 5' RACE reads with MiXCR, one entry per CDR3 protein. The sample holds 200,000 to 250,000 distinct CDR3 sequences, around 7.6% seen once. The same specimen was also included in a second study, on yellow fever vaccine responses in identical twins.

Sequenced input: CD8+ T cells sorted from blood. These receptors all stem from a woman younger than 30 in good health.

This clonotype came up many times. The chain links TRBV6-4 to TRBJ2-3, with 13 bases aligning to TRBD2. CDR1 and CDR2 from the germline V gene are MRHNA and SNTAGT. The CDR3 is 15 residues long. Losses at the gene ends were 4 bases for V and 3 bases for J; bases not matched to a gene: 1. CDR3 amino acids: CASSVTSGGTDTQYF. The CDR3 DNA follows: TGTGCCAGCAGTGTGACTAGCGGGGGGACAGATACGCAGTATTTT.

The chain is built from TRBV4-1 and TRBJ2-3; possible D gene TRBD2, 5 bases. This CDR3 region has 16 residues. V lost 4 bases and J 1 base, leaving 15 bases between the germline ends. CDR1 is MGHRA and CDR2 is YSYEKL in the germline V gene. CDR3 amino acids: CASSLTLKGGTDTQYF. DNA for the CDR3: TGCGCCAGCAGCCTAACCCTGAAGGGAGGCACAGATACGCAGTATTTT.